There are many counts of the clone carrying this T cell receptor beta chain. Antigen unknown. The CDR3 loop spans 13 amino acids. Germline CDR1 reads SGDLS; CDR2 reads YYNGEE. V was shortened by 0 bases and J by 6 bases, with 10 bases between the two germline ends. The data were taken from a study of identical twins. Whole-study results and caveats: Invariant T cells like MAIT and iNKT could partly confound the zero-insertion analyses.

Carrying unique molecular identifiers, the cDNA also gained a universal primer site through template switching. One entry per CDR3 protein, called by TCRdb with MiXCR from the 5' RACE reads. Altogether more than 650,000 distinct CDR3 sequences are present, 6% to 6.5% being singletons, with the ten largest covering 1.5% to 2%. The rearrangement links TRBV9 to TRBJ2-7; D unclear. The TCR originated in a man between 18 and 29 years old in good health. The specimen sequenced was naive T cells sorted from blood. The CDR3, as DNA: TGTGCCAGCAGCGTAGCTCTGCTGTCCGAGCAGTACTTC. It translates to CASSVALLSEQYF.